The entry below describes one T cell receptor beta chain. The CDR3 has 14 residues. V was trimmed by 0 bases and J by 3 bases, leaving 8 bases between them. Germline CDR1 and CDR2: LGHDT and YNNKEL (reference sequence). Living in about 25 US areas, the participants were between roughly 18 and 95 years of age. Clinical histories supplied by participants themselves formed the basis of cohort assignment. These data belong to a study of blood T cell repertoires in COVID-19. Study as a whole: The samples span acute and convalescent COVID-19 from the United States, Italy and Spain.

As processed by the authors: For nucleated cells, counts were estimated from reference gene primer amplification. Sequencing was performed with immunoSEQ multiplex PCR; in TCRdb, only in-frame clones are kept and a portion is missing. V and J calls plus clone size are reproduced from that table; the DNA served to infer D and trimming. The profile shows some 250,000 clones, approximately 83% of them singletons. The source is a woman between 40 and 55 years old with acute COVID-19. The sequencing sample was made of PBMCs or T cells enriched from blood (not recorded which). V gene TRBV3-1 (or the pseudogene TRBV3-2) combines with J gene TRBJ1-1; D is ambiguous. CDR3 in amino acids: CASSQDLTYTEAFF. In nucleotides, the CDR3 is TGTGCCAGCAGCCAAGACCTAACGTACACTGAAGCTTTCTTT.